Listed below are T cell receptor beta chains from one sample, sequenced in a study of cytomegalovirus exposure and HLA in healthy donors. Measured with immunoSEQ multiplex PCR; TCRdb has only the in-frame clones, and not every one. This sample yields over 150,000 clones, of which around 70% are seen a single time; roughly 2% belongs to the top ten. The sequenced material came from PBMCs. The receptor set was obtained from a man younger than 40 in good health and CMV-seronegative. Both conserved end residues are part of each CDR3. Fields, in order: clone size, V gene, CDR3 protein. A row's size may be missing; if present it is once, few, many or a size class.

size: .; V: TRBV14; CDR3: CASSLDAGLVRETQYF
size: few; V: TRBV5-6; CDR3: CASSLTSGTGDYF
size: .; V: TRBV29-1; CDR3: CSVEPRDTNYGYTF
size: .; V: TRBV5-1; CDR3: CASSSRGLEQYF
size: few; V: TRBV15; CDR3: CATSRDPQGANTEAFF
size: once; V: TRBV7-9; CDR3: CASSLDPGYGYTF
size: .; V: TRBV19; CDR3: CASSIEQGNQPQHF
size: .; V: TRBV15; CDR3: CATSRQGGSYEQYF
size: .; V: TRBV4-2; CDR3: CASSQGSGGDTGELFF
size: once; V: TRBV19; CDR3: CASSMSHKDRANYEQYF
size: .; V: TRBV7-2; CDR3: CASSPGTGYYEQYF
size: .; V: TRBV2; CDR3: CAISRQGLYTEAFF
size: .; V: TRBV7-9; CDR3: CASSLLATVVDTQYF
size: .; V: TRBV5-1; CDR3: CASSSGTEGGTEAFF
size: .; V: TRBV9; CDR3: CASSANSGDYEQYF
size: .; V: TRBV5-1; CDR3: CASSPFAGIDAEAFF
size: .; V: TRBV5-1; CDR3: CASSLEEGEYGYTF
size: .; V: TRBV19; CDR3: CASSIAQGGQETQYF
size: .; V: TRBV9; CDR3: CASSVGLSYEQYF
size: .; V: TRBV28; CDR3: CASSPLDNYNSPLHF
size: .; V: TRBV5-4; CDR3: CASSIQGANEKLFF
size: .; V: TRBV5-1; CDR3: CASSTGQGITGNTIYF
size: .; V: TRBV5-4; CDR3: CASSLAGGQAGELFF
size: .; V: TRBV12-5; CDR3: CASGGQGIDEQYF
size: few; V: TRBV2; CDR3: CASSPNRGDTQYF
size: .; V: TRBV6-6; CDR3: CASSYLDRGKDQPQHF
size: .; V: TRBV15; CDR3: CATSKDRANGYTF
size: .; V: TRBV7-2; CDR3: CASSPSGTTAFF
size: .; V: TRBV9; CDR3: CASSVGLNRDANYGYTF
size: .; V: TRBV27; CDR3: CASSPPLGLGGGRGNEQFF
size: once; V: TRBV7-8; CDR3: CASKRTNIYNEQFF
size: once; V: TRBV5-6; CDR3: CASSRLAVGELFF
size: once; V: TRBV5-1; CDR3: CASSRYQGNQPQHF
size: few; V: TRBV5-1; CDR3: CASTGTGSEQYF
size: once; V: TRBV5-1; CDR3: CASSSSTGHTEAFF
size: .; V: TRBV5-1; CDR3: CASSLGGRADQPQNF
size: once; V: TRBV4-1; CDR3: CASSLSGGNTGELFF
size: few; V: TRBV28; CDR3: CASMQGGTVGYEQYF
size: .; V: TRBV5-1; CDR3: CASSSVQGGGTEAFF
size: few; V: TRBV27; CDR3: CASSLRGQFYEQYF
size: .; V: TRBV7-2; CDR3: CASSPTSGGYNEQFF
size: .; V: TRBV5-4; CDR3: CASSLGGGLETQYF
size: .; V: TRBV5-6; CDR3: CASSPGDSSNYGYTF